These 22 T cell receptor beta chains were all obtained from the same sample, sequenced in a study of low-dose radiotherapy and immunotherapy resistance in tumors. Alpha and beta chains were covered, as first-strand cDNA relied on TRAV- and TRBV-specific primers. TCR amplification ran about 20 PCR cycles using constant-region and V-primer adapter primers. TCRdb passed the reads through MiXCR, listing each CDR3 protein once. This table holds 12,000 to 15,000 distinct CDR3 sequences, around 50% found once. Source of these receptors: a human donor with advanced metastatic prostate, ovarian, gallbladder or colorectal cancer (not recorded which). This table probably holds off-target reads from a library built for another chain.

The chain uses TRBV9 and TRBJ2-5; 10 positions match TRBD1. Germline-derived CDR1 and CDR2 are SGDLS and YYNGEE. This CDR3 is built from 15 residues. Trimming took 6 bases from V and 2 from J; bases not matched to a gene: 7. The DNA of the CDR3 is TGTGCCAGCACCCCCGGGACAGGGGTACAAGAGACCCAGTACTTC. This codes for CASTPGTGVQETQYF.

The chain employs TRBV6-1 and TRBJ2-1; 14 nucleotides agree with TRBD2. The CDR3 covers 15 residues. CDR1 is MNHNS and CDR2 is SASEGT in the germline V gene. The junction had 3 bases not matched to a gene; V was cut back by 4 bases and J by 7 bases. CDR3 protein: CASSAGTSGGNEQFF. The CDR3 coding sequence is TGTGCCAGCAGTGCCGGGACTAGCGGGGGTAATGAGCAGTTCTTC.

CDR3 nucleotide sequence: TGCAGCGCCGACAGGGGACTTAGCACAGATACGCAGTATTTT. It encodes CSADRGLSTDTQYF. The J gene is TRBJ2-3, the V gene TRBV29-1; 8 bases line up with TRBD1. This CDR3 is 14 amino acids long. J lost 0 bases, V lost 7 bases, and 6 bases had no gene match. The germline V gene has CDR1 SQVTM and CDR2 ANQGSEA.

The chain couples TRBV6-5 to TRBJ1-1; 8 bases map to TRBD1. The CDR3 length is 16 residues. The germline gives CDR1 MNHEY, CDR2 SVGAGI. The V and J ends lost 6 bases and 6 bases, in that order; junction bases with no gene match: 15. DNA for the CDR3: TGTGCCAGCAGCCGTGGACAGGGTGGTGTTCTCGCTGAAGCTTTCTTT. Its protein product is CASSRGQGGVLAEAFF.

The J gene is TRBJ2-3, the V gene TRBV30; 8 positions agree with TRBD2. The germline gives CDR1 GTSNPN, CDR2 SVGIG (reference sequence). The CDR3 is 13 residues long. The J segment lost 11 bases and the V segment lost 4 bases, leaving 11 bases of the junction unmatched. In DNA, the CDR3 is TGTGCCTGGACACGGCGGGGGGCCCTCTTGCAGTATTTT. It specifies CAWTRRGALLQYF.

This clonotype was found once. V and J are TRBV11-1 and TRBJ1-1; D is ambiguous. Germline V gene lookup returns CDR1 SGHAT and CDR2 FQDESV (reference sequence). CDR3 length: 14 residues. V lost 2 bases, J lost 4 bases, and 11 bases lay in between. The CDR3 sequence is CASSLSAPGTEAFF. The CDR3 nucleotides are TGTGCCAGCAGCTTATCGGCCCCGGGCACTGAAGCTTTCTTT.

In this sample, this clonotype is large. The chain combines TRBV7-6 with TRBJ2-7; 8 bases map to TRBD1. Looked up from germline, CDR1 is SGHVS and CDR2 is FNYEAQ. The V gene end was trimmed by 1 base and the J gene end by 2 bases; junction bases not matched to a gene: 7. The CDR3 runs to 16 residues. The CDR3, as DNA: TGTGCCAGCAGCTTAGTATCAGGACAGGGTCCCTACGAGCAGTACTTC. It is translated as CASSLVSGQGPYEQYF. The full variable domain, completed using reference TRBV7-6 and TRBJ2-7, is GAGVSQSPRYKVTKRGQDVALRCDPISGHVSLYWYRQALGQGPEFLTYFNYEAQQDKSGLPNDRFSAERPEGSISTLTIQRTEQRDSAMYRCASSLVSGQGPYEQYFGPGTRLTVT.

The genes are TRBV19 and TRBJ2-2; D possibly corresponds to TRBD2 (7 bases). V dropped 7 bases and J dropped 9 bases, with 18 bases sitting between them. This CDR3 contains 14 residues. Germline loops: CDR1 LNHDA, CDR2 SQIVND (reference sequence). Here the CDR3 DNA reads TGTGCCAGTACCTGGGGGGGCCAAGGACGGGAGCTGTTTTTT. Protein: CASTWGGQGRELFF.

This rearrangement joins TRBV5-1 to TRBJ1-2; TRBD1 agrees at 8 bases. V shed 3 bases, J shed 4 bases, and the junction held 8 bases outside the gene matches. This CDR3 has 15 amino acids. Germline CDR1 is SGHRS and CDR2 is YFSETQ. CDR3 region: CASSYGQGGLYGYTF. The CDR3 DNA sequence: TGCGCCAGCAGCTATGGACAGGGTGGCCTCTATGGCTACACCTTC.

The J gene is TRBJ2-5, the V gene TRBV9; perhaps TRBD2 as D (7 bases). Trimming pared 1 base from V and 5 bases from J, leaving 15 bases between. From germline, CDR1 is SGDLS and CDR2 YYNGEE. The CDR3 has 15 amino acids. CDR3 in DNA: TGTGCCAGCAGCGTAAGCTCCGGGGGGCGGGAGACCCAGTACTTC. Translating gives CASSVSSGGRETQYF.

This clonotype showed up just a few times. The CDR3 sequence is CASSPKLAGGDDEQFF. The CDR3 DNA follows: TGTGCCAGCTCACCCAAACTAGCGGGAGGCGACGATGAGCAGTTCTTC. The chain couples TRBV18 to TRBJ2-1; 12 bases line up with TRBD2. The trim removed 3 bases at V and 8 bases at J, leaving 8 bases unmatched. Germline values: CDR1 KGHSH, CDR2 LQKENI. The length of the CDR3 is 16 residues.

The CDR3 DNA is TGCAGCGCCAGGACAGGGGGCTCGTACGAGCAGTACTTC. Protein sequence: CSARTGGSYEQYF. The chain is built from TRBV29-1 and TRBJ2-7; 11 bases are a match to TRBD1. The CDR3 loop spans 13 amino acids. J lost 4 bases, V lost 7 bases, and 6 bases had no gene match. Per germline, CDR1 SQVTM and CDR2 ANQGSEA.

The CDR3 nucleotides are TGTGCCAGCAGGACTCCCTCCTACGAGCAGTACTTC. It translates to CASRTPSYEQYF. V and J are TRBV2 and TRBJ2-7; D not resolved. Germline V gives CDR1 SNHLY, CDR2 FYNNEI. CDR3 length: 12 amino acids. V lost 6 bases and J lost 0, with 6 bases in between. Drawing the rest from reference TRBV2 and TRBJ2-7, the complete variable domain is EPEVTQTPSHQVTQMGQEVILRCVPISNHLYFYWYRQILGQKVEFLVSFYNNEISEKSEIFDDQFSVERPDGSNFTLKIRSTKLEDSAMYFCASRTPSYEQYFGPGTRLTVT.

This chain links TRBV12-3 or TRBV12-4 with TRBJ1-1; D gene unclear. The V end lost 6 bases, the J end lost 4 bases, and 9 bases lay between the germline ends. The CDR3 covers 12 residues. CDR3 loop: CASSHPGTEAFF. CDR3 in DNA: TGTGCCAGCAGCCATCCAGGCACTGAAGCTTTCTTT.

The rearrangement joins TRBV7-8 to TRBJ2-2; 9 nucleotides match TRBD1. Looked up from germline, CDR1 is SGHVS and CDR2 is FQNEAQ. The CDR3 is 16 amino acids. V lost 4 bases, J lost 3 bases, and 6 bases stayed unmatched. In DNA form, the CDR3 reads TGTGCCAGCAGCTCCCGGGACAGGGTTGACACCGGGGAGCTGTTTTTT. This gives the protein CASSSRDRVDTGELFF.

This clonotype appeared a few times. The CDR3 DNA sequence: TGTGCCAGCAGCCAAGCAGTGAACTATGGCTACACCTTC. Its translation is CASSQAVNYGYTF. J is TRBJ1-2 and V is TRBV3-1; D ambiguous. Germline CDR1 and CDR2: LGHDT and YNNKEL (reference sequence). This CDR3 is built from 13 residues. V lost 1 base and J 2 bases, leaving 5 bases between the germline ends.

This clonotype has more than one count but fewer than ten. This chain uses TRBV11-2 with TRBJ2-2; the D is unclear. The CDR3 is 12 residues long. Germline assignment: CDR1 SGHAT and CDR2 FQNNGV. V gave up 1 base and J gave up 6 bases, with 3 bases separating them. The CDR3 protein is CASSLGPGELFF. CDR3 in DNA: TGTGCCAGCAGCTTAGGCCCCGGGGAGCTGTTTTTT.

This clonotype was detected only once. V usage is TRBV6-2 or TRBV6-3 and J usage is TRBJ1-5; D call uncertain. The CDR3 spans 14 residues. The germline V and J ends were trimmed by 3 bases and 2 bases, with 8 bases remaining between them. The V gene's germline CDR1 is MNHEY and CDR2 SVGEGT. CDR3 region: CASSYGLGNQPQHF. The CDR3 region has the DNA TGTGCCAGCAGTTATGGGCTTGGCAATCAGCCCCAGCATTTT.

The rearrangement uses TRBV6-1 and TRBJ2-7; D gene unclear. Germline loops: CDR1 MNHNS, CDR2 SASEGT. Trimming shortened V by 5 bases and J by 4 bases, and 12 bases separated the two germline ends. This CDR3 comprises 13 residues. The CDR3: CASSPTGTYEQYF. DNA for the CDR3: TGTGCCAGCAGTCCCACCGGAACGTACGAGCAGTACTTC.

This clonotype was detected a few times. The chain couples TRBV28 to TRBJ2-7; 10 bases fit TRBD1. Germline CDR1 and CDR2: MDHEN and SYDVKM. V was pared by 5 bases and J by 4 bases, with 8 bases of the junction left unmatched. The CDR3 covers 15 residues. Written as DNA, the CDR3 is TGTGCCAGCAGTGACCGGGACAGGGGTGGGTACGAGCAGTACTTC. It is translated as CASSDRDRGGYEQYF. The variable domain in full, with the rest retrieved from reference TRBV28 and TRBJ2-7, is DVKVTQSSRYLVKRTGEKVFLECVQDMDHENMFWYRQDPGLGLRLIYFSYDVKMKEKGDIPEGYSVSREKKERFSLILESASTNQTSMYLCASSDRDRGGYEQYFGPGTRLTVT.

The chain carries TRBV7-3 and TRBJ2-1, with TRBD1 identical over 9 bases. The V gene end was trimmed by 5 bases and the J gene end by 9 bases; junction bases not matched to a gene: 23. CDR1 and CDR2 from the germline V gene are SGHTA and FQGTGA. CDR3 length: 19 residues. The CDR3 reads CASSLLNSGTGSQQPEQFF. The CDR3 DNA follows: TGTGCCAGCAGCCTCTTAAACTCCGGGACAGGGTCCCAACAACCTGAGCAGTTCTTC. The full variable domain, rest sourced from reference TRBV7-3 and TRBJ2-1, is GAGVSQTPSNKVTEKGKYVELRCDPISGHTALYWYRQSLGQGPEFLIYFQGTGAADDSGLPNDRFFAVRPEGSVSTLKIQRTERGDSAVYLCASSLLNSGTGSQQPEQFFGPGTRLTVL.

There are a few counts of this clonotype. The chain joins TRBV5-4 to TRBJ2-2; the D gene could be TRBD1 or TRBD2 (5 bases each). With 7 bases removed from V and 8 bases from J, the gap between germline ends came to 15 bases. The CDR3 consists of 13 residues. Germline V gene data show CDR1 as SGHNT and CDR2 as YYREEE (reference sequence). The CDR3: CASGPVGVGELFF. In nucleotides, the CDR3 is TGTGCCAGCGGACCCGTGGGGGTTGGGGAGCTGTTTTTT.